This T cell receptor (beta chain) came from a study of blood T cell repertoires in COVID-19. A note on this clone: It is unclear where the CDR3 begins or ends on the DNA, so no DNA is shown, and the CDR3 is as TCRdb lists it.

The CDR3 region is 12 residues in length, termini included. The protocol was immunoSEQ multiplex PCR, while the TCRdb copy is restricted to in-frame clones and leaves out a portion. There are fewer than 350,000 clones in the sample; around nine tenths occur only once, and around 4.8% lies in the top ten. The age range of participants was about 18 to 89 years, with residence in under 25 US areas. Recovered status applied to Cohort 3 donors who had two consecutive negative PCRs. It also applied to those with clearance or with symptom resolution. What was sequenced was PBMCs or T cells enriched from blood (not recorded which). The chain carries TRBV12-3 or TRBV12-4 and TRBJ1-2; the table's D call, TRBD1, has no DNA check behind it. This TCR derives from a man in his sixties who had recovered from COVID-19. CDR3 sequence reads: CASSFGQGAFTF.